This is a list of T cell receptor beta chains from one sample in a study of cytomegalovirus exposure and HLA in healthy donors. Libraries were prepared by immunoSEQ multiplex PCR; TCRdb keeps only in-frame clonotypes and omits some of them. The sample shows approximately 110,000 clones, approximately 80% of them seen only once. Sample: PBMCs. All receptors derive from a human donor in good health. The CDR3 runs from the conserved cysteine through the conserved F or W. D genes are given only for firm matches. Clone size is shown for a subset of rows, as once, few, many or a class of expanded clone.

clone_size	d_call	v_call	cdr3_length	j_call	cdr3_aa	cdr3_nt
NA	TRBD1	TRBV7-9	17	TRBJ2-7	CSSSLVAPGTGFHEQYF	TGTTCCAGCAGCTTAGTGGCCCCCGGGACAGGGTTCCACGAGCAGTACTTC
NA	TRBD2	TRBV4-1	15	TRBJ2-7	CASSQLASGIYEQYF	TGCGCCAGCAGCCAACTTGCTAGCGGGATCTACGAGCAGTACTTC
NA	TRBD1	TRBV28	14	TRBJ1-2	CASSSDRGGYGYTF	TGTGCCAGCAGCTCAGACAGGGGTGGCTATGGCTACACCTTC
few	TRBD1	TRBV4-3	14	TRBJ1-5	CASSLLRGSQPQHF	TGCGCCAGCAGCCTCCTCAGGGGGAGTCAGCCCCAGCATTTT
NA	TRBD1	TRBV6-1	14	TRBJ1-2	CASSDAGGSYGYTF	TGTGCCAGCAGTGACGCAGGGGGCTCCTATGGCTACACCTTC
NA	TRBD1	TRBV6-1	15	TRBJ2-1	CASSADRGGFSEQFF	TGTGCCAGCAGTGCTGACAGGGGAGGTTTTAGTGAGCAGTTCTTC
NA	TRBD1	TRBV28	15	TRBJ2-3	CASSFDRGDADTQYF	TGTGCCAGCAGTTTCGACAGGGGAGACGCAGATACGCAGTATTTT
NA	NA	TRBV6-5	13	TRBJ1-3	CASRSSSGNTIYF	TGTGCCAGCAGGTCGAGCTCTGGAAACACCATATATTTT
once	NA	TRBV28	13	TRBJ1-1	CASSPQGDTEAFF	TGTGCCAGCAGTCCACAGGGTGACACTGAAGCTTTCTTT
NA	TRBD2	TRBV2	15	TRBJ2-1	CASSPSGNSYNEQFF	TGTGCCAGCAGTCCTAGCGGGAACTCCTACAATGAGCAGTTCTTC
NA	NA	TRBV7-2	15	TRBJ1-3	CASSTRLRDRNTIYF	TGTGCCAGCAGCACAAGACTCCGGGACAGAAACACCATATATTTT
NA	NA	TRBV11-2	13	TRBJ1-1	CASSLTGNTEAFF	TGTGCCAGCAGCTTGACAGGGAACACTGAAGCTTTCTTT
NA	TRBD1	TRBV19	14	TRBJ1-1	CASSIGQGPTEAFF	TGTGCCAGTAGTATCGGACAGGGGCCCACTGAAGCTTTCTTT
few	NA	TRBV4-1	16	TRBJ2-4	CASSHLVGGAKNSQYF	TGCGCCAGCAGCCACCTCGTAGGGGGGGCCAAAAACAGTCAGTACTTC
NA	NA	TRBV2	16	TRBJ2-2	CASSRDTKGRAGELFF	TGTGCCAGCAGTCGGGACACCAAGGGTCGCGCCGGGGAGCTGTTTTTT
once	NA	TRBV18	13	TRBJ2-1	CASSASSYNEQFF	TGTGCCAGCTCAGCCAGCTCCTACAATGAGCAGTTCTTC
NA	NA	TRBV5-1	18	TRBJ2-3	CASSFGQPGSAHTDTQYF	TGCGCCAGCAGCTTCGGACAGCCGGGCAGCGCACACACAGATACGCAGTATTTT
NA	NA	TRBV29-1	11	TRBJ2-1	CSVVALDEQFF	TGCAGCGTTGTAGCTTTAGATGAGCAGTTCTTC
NA	TRBD2	TRBV9	17	TRBJ2-2	CASSSPVAGVNTGELFF	TGTGCCAGCAGCTCCCCGGTAGCGGGAGTGAACACCGGGGAGCTGTTTTTT
NA	NA	TRBV5-1	14	TRBJ2-1	CASSSASSYNEQFF	TGCGCCAGCAGTTCGGCTAGCTCCTACAATGAGCAGTTCTTC
NA	NA	TRBV18	14	TRBJ2-1	CASSPRDKDHEQFF	TGTGCCAGCTCACCACGGGACAAGGACCATGAGCAGTTCTTC
NA	TRBD1	TRBV6-1	13	TRBJ1-2	CASRPGQGYGYTF	TGTGCCAGCAGGCCGGGACAGGGCTATGGCTACACCTTC
once	NA	TRBV6-6	13	TRBJ1-1	CATSPQGATEAFF	TGTGCCACCAGTCCCCAGGGTGCCACTGAAGCTTTCTTT
NA	NA	TRBV6-6	15	TRBJ2-7	CASSYPGTRAREQYF	TGTGCCAGCAGTTACCCCGGGACAAGGGCGAGGGAGCAGTACTTC
NA	TRBD1	TRBV19	15	TRBJ2-4	CASSISGGGMDIQYF	TGTGCCAGTAGTATATCAGGGGGCGGGATGGACATTCAGTACTTC
NA	NA	TRBV11-2	15	TRBJ2-3	CASSLAGAVTDTQYF	TGTGCCAGCAGCTTAGCAGGGGCTGTCACAGATACGCAGTATTTT
NA	TRBD1	TRBV19	15	TRBJ2-4	CASSDRAAAKNIQYF	TGTGCCAGTAGTGACAGGGCTGCAGCCAAAAACATTCAGTACTTC
NA	TRBD2	TRBV30	14	TRBJ2-7	CAWTPGTSGRSPYF	TGTGCCTGGACTCCTGGGACTAGCGGGAGATCTCCGTACTTC
NA	TRBD2	TRBV7-7	16	TRBJ2-7	CASSLEAGVGSYEQYF	TGTGCTAGCAGCTTAGAAGCGGGAGTGGGCTCCTACGAGCAGTACTTC
NA	TRBD2	TRBV19	16	TRBJ2-7	CASSTRGAGVTYEQYF	TGTGCCAGTAGTACCCGGGGTGCGGGAGTGACCTACGAGCAGTACTTC
NA	TRBD1	TRBV2	15	TRBJ1-5	CASRGQGMRNQPQHF	TGTGCCAGCAGGGGACAGGGGATGCGAAATCAGCCCCAGCATTTT
NA	TRBD1	TRBV19	15	TRBJ1-1	CASSIAGGGPTEAFF	TGTGCCAGTAGTATAGCAGGGGGCGGCCCCACTGAAGCTTTCTTT
NA	NA	TRBV7-6	12	TRBJ1-2	CASSLAGDGYTF	TGTGCCAGCAGCTTAGCAGGGGATGGCTACACCTTC
NA	TRBD1	TRBV7-9	14	TRBJ1-1	CASSFPQGGTEAFF	TGTGCCAGCAGCTTCCCGCAGGGGGGTACTGAAGCTTTCTTT
few	TRBD1	TRBV10-3	16	TRBJ2-7	CAISEPGTGQTYEQYF	TGTGCCATCAGTGAGCCCGGGACAGGGCAAACCTACGAGCAGTACTTC